This TCR beta chain was documented in a study of T cell responses to AZD1222 COVID-19 vaccine. The table came from immunoSEQ multiplex PCR; TCRdb's copy has only in-frame clones and leaves some out. The sample yields roughly 120,000 clones, 92% seen once. Concerning this clone itself: Antigen: not known.

Overall study results and limits: The CD4 TCRs associated with vaccination extended across spike and predominated at 160-218 and 743-854.

This TCR was recovered from an adult in good health. Sequencing used peripheral blood, obtained on day 0 of AZD1222 vaccination.

The CDR3 loop reads CASSEDRNTEAFF. The DNA of the CDR3 is TGTGCCAGCAGTGAGGACAGAAACACTGAAGCTTTCTTT. This chain joins TRBV25-1 and TRBJ1-1; weak D call: TRBD1 (6 bases). In germline, CDR1 is MGHDK, CDR2 SYGVNS. Trimming pared 3 bases from V and 2 bases from J, leaving 7 bases between. This CDR3 spans 13 amino acids.